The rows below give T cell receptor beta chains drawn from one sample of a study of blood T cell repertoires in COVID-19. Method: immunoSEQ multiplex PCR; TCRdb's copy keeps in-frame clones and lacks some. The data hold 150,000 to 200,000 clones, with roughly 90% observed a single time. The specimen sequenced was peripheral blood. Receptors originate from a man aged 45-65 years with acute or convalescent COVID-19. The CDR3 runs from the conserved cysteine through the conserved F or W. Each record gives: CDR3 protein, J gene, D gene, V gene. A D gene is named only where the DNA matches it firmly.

CASSPSDRRTSGANVLTF TRBJ2-6 TRBD1 TRBV27
CASSGSGAGELFF TRBJ2-2 TRBD2 TRBV12-3/TRBV12-4
CASSSGGTDTQYF TRBJ2-3 NA TRBV5-8
CASSNSYEQYF TRBJ2-7 NA TRBV5-1
CAISDPLASTGELFF TRBJ2-2 NA TRBV10-3
CASSSRAGGDEQFF TRBJ2-1 TRBD2 TRBV7-8
CASTPQKGGNTEAFF TRBJ1-1 NA TRBV28
CASSLASRGYSPLHF TRBJ1-6 TRBD1 TRBV7-2
CASSLGTDYSPLHF TRBJ1-6 TRBD1 TRBV7-3
CASSQGHSNTGELFF TRBJ2-2 NA TRBV4-1
CASSLQGSGANVLTF TRBJ2-6 TRBD1 TRBV5-1
CASSDPPGEEYF TRBJ2-5 NA TRBV6-4
CASSKGCLEVYEQYF TRBJ2-7 NA TRBV21-1
CASSLSAGSYEQYF TRBJ2-7 NA TRBV27
CASGNMGGNEKLFF TRBJ1-4 NA TRBV2
CASGGGRPEAFF TRBJ1-1 NA TRBV28
CASSQRSPETQYF TRBJ2-5 NA TRBV3-1/TRBV3-2
CASSLAGFNEKLFF TRBJ1-4 NA TRBV5-6
CATSRPTAGISGNTIYF TRBJ1-3 NA TRBV15
CASSGLAGAWTGELFF TRBJ2-2 TRBD2 TRBV2
CASTPTGGGFEAFF TRBJ1-1 TRBD1 TRBV19
CATNQGGQETQYF TRBJ2-5 NA TRBV24-1
CASSFSAVLNEKLFF TRBJ1-4 NA TRBV7-9
CASSLDGTRAGNEQFF TRBJ2-1 TRBD2 TRBV7-7
CASSLSAPNRPRETQYF TRBJ2-5 NA TRBV11-2
CATSVGVFGANVLTF TRBJ2-6 NA TRBV15
CASSADRGRFNQPQHF TRBJ1-5 TRBD1 TRBV18
CASSPQGKSGNTIYF TRBJ1-3 TRBD1 TRBV7-9
CASSSPSVQYF TRBJ2-7 NA TRBV28